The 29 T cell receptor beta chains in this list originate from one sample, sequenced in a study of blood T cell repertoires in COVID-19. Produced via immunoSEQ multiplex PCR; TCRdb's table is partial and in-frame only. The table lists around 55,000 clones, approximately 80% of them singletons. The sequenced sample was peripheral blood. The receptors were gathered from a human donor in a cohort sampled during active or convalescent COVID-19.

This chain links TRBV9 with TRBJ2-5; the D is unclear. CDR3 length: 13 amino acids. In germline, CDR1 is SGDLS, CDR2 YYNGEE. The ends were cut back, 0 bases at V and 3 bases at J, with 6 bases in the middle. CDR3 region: CASSVASEETQYF. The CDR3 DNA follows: TGTGCCAGCAGCGTAGCTTCCGAAGAGACCCAGTACTTC.

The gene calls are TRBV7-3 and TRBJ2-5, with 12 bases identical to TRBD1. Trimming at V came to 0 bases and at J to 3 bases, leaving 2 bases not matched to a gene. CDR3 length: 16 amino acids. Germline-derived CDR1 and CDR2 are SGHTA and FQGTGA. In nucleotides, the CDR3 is TGTGCCAGCAGCTTAACCGGGACAGGGGGCAAAGAGACCCAGTACTTC. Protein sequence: CASSLTGTGGKETQYF. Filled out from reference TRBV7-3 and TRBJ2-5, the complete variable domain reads GAGVSQTPSNKVTEKGKYVELRCDPISGHTALYWYRQSLGQGPEFLIYFQGTGAADDSGLPNDRFFAVRPEGSVSTLKIQRTERGDSAVYLCASSLTGTGGKETQYFGPGTRLLVL.

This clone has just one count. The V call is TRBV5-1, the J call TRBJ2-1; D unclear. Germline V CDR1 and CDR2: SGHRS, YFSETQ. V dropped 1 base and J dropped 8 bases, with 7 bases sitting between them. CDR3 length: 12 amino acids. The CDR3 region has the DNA TGCGCCAGCAGCTTGACCTTAGATGAGCAGTTCTTC. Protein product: CASSLTLDEQFF.

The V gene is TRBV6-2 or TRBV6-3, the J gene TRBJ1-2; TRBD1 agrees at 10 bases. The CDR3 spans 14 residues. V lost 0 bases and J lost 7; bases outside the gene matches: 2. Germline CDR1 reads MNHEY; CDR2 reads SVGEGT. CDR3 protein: CASSYSGQGSGYTF. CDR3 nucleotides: TGTGCCAGCAGTTACTCGGGACAGGGGTCTGGCTACACCTTC.

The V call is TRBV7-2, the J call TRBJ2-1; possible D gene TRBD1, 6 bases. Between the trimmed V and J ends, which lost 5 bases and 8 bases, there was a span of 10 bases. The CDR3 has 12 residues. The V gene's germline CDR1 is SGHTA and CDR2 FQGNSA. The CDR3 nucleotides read TGTGCCAGCAGCCTACAGGGCCATGAGCAGTTCTTC. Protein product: CASSLQGHEQFF.

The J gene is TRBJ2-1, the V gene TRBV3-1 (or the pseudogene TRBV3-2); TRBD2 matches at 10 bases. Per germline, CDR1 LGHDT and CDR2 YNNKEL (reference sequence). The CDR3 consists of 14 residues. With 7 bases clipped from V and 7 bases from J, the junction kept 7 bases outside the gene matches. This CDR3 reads CASTPAGGPNEQFF. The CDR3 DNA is TGTGCCAGCACCCCAGCGGGGGGGCCAAATGAGCAGTTCTTC.

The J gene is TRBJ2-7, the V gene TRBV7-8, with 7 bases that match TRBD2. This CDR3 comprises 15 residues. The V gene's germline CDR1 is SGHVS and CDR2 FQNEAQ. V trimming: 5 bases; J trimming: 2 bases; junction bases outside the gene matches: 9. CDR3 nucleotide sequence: TGTGCCAGCAGCCGAGCCGGGACTAAAACCTACGAGCAGTACTTC. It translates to CASSRAGTKTYEQYF.

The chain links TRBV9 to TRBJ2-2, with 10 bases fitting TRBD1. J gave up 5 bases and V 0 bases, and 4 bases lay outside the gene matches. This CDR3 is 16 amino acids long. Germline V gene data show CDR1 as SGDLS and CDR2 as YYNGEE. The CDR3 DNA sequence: TGTGCCAGCAGCGTAGGCGGGACAGGGGTTACCGGGGAGCTGTTTTTT. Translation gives CASSVGGTGVTGELFF.

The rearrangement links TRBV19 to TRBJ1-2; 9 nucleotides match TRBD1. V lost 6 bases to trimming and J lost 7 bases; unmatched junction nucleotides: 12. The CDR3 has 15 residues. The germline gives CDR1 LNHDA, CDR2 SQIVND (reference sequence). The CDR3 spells CASRAPGQGLGGYTF. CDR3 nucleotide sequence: TGTGCCAGTAGAGCCCCGGGACAGGGTCTAGGTGGCTACACCTTC.

In DNA form, the CDR3 reads TGTGCCAGCTCAACTCAGGGTCCTGGAAACACCATATATTTT. This gives the protein CASSTQGPGNTIYF. The rearrangement uses TRBV18 and TRBJ1-3; D perhaps matches TRBD1 (5 bases). This CDR3 is 14 amino acids long. Germline V gene sequence: CDR1 KGHSH, CDR2 LQKENI. V gave up 5 bases and J gave up 2 bases, with 10 bases separating them.

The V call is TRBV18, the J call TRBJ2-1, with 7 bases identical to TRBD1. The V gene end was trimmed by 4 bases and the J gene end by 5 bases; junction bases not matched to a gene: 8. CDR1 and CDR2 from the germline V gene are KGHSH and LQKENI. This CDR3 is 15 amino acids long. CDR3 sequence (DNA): TGTGCCAGCTCACAACAGGGGAGTTCGCACAATGAGCAGTTCTTC. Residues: CASSQQGSSHNEQFF.

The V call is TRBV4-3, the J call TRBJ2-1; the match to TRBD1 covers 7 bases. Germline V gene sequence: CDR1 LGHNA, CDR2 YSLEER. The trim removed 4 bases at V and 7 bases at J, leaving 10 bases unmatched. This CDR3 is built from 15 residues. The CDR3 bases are TGCGCCAGCAGCCCCATGGACAGGATGGGGAATGAGCAGTTCTTC. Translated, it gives CASSPMDRMGNEQFF.

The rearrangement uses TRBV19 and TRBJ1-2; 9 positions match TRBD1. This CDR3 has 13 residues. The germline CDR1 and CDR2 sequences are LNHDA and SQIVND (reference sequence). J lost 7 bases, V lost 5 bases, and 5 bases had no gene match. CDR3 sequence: CASSDRGSFGYTF. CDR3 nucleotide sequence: TGTGCCAGTAGTGACAGGGGGTCGTTTGGCTACACCTTC.

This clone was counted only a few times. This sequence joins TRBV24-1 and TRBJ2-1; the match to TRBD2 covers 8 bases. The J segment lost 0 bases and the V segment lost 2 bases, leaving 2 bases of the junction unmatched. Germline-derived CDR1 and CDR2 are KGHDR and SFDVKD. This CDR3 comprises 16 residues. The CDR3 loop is CATSDSAGASYNEQFF. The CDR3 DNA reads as TGTGCCACCAGTGATTCAGCGGGGGCCTCCTACAATGAGCAGTTCTTC.

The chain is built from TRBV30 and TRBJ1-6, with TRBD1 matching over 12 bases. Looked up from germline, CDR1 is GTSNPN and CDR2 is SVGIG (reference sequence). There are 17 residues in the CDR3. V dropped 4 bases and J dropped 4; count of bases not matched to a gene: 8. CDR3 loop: CAWIPGQGAAYNSPLHF. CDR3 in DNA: TGTGCCTGGATCCCGGGACAGGGGGCCGCTTATAATTCACCCCTCCACTTT.

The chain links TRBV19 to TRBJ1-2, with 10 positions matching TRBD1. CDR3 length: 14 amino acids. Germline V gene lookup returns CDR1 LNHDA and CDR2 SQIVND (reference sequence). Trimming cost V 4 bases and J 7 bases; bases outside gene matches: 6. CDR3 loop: CASSRDRGNRGYTF. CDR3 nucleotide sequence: TGTGCCAGTAGTAGGGACAGGGGAAACCGTGGCTACACCTTC.

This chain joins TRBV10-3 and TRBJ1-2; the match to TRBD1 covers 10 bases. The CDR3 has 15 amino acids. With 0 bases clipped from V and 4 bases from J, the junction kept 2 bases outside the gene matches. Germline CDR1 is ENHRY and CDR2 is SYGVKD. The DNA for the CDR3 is TGTGCCATCAGTGAGTCGACAGGGGGCTTCTATGGCTACACCTTC. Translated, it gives CAISESTGGFYGYTF.

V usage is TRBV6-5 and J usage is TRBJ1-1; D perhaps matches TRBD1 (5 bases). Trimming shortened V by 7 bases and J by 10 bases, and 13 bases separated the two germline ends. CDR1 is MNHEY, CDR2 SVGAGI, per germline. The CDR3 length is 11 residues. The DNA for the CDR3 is TGTGCCAGCATTTCAGGGATGGGAGCTTTCTTT. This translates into CASISGMGAFF.

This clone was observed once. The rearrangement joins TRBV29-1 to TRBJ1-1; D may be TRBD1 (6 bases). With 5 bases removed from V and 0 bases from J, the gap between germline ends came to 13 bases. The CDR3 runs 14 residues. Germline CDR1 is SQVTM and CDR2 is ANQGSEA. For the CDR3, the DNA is TGCAGCGTTACCCGGGGGGGCATGAACACTGAAGCTTTCTTT. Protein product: CSVTRGGMNTEAFF.

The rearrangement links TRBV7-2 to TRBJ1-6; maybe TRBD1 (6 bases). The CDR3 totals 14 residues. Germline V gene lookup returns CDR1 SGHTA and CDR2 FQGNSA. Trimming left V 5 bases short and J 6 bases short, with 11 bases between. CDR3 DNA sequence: TGTGCCAGCAGCCGGACAGTTGGTAATTCACCCCTCCACTTT. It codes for CASSRTVGNSPLHF.

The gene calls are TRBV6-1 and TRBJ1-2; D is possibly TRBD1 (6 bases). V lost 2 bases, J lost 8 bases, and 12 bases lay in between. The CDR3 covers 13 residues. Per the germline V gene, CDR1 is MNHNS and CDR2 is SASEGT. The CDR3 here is CASSEQGPGGYTF. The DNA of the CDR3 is TGTGCCAGCAGTGAACAGGGGCCAGGGGGCTACACCTTC.

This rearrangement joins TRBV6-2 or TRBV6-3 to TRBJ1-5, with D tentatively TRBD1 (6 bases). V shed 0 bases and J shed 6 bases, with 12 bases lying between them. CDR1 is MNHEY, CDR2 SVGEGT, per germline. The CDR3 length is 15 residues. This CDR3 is CASSYSRGTGQPQHF. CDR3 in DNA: TGTGCCAGCAGTTACTCGAGGGGGACGGGTCAGCCCCAGCATTTT.

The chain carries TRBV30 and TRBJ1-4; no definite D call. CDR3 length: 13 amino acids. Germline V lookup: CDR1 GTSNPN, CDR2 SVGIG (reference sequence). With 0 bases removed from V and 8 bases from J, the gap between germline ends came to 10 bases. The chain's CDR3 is CAWSVTGGEKLFF. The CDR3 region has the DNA TGTGCCTGGAGTGTGACGGGTGGGGAAAAACTGTTTTTT.

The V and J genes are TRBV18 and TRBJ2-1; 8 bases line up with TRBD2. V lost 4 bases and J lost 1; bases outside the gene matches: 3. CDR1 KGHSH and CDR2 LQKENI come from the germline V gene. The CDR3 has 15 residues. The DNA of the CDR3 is TGTGCCAGCTCACGGCGGGGGGATTCCTACAATGAGCAGTTCTTC. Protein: CASSRRGDSYNEQFF.

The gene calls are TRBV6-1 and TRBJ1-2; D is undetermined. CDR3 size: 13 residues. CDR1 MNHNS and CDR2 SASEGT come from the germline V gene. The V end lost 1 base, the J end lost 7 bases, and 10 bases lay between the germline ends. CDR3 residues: CASSEGLLGGYTF. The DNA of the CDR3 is TGTGCCAGCAGTGAAGGTCTACTAGGTGGCTACACCTTC.

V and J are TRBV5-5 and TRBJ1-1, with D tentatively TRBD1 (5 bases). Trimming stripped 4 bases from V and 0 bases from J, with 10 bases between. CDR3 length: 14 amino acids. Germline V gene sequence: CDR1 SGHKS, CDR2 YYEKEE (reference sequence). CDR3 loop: CASSLTGLNTEAFF. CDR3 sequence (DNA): TGTGCCAGCAGCCTTACAGGTTTGAACACTGAAGCTTTCTTT. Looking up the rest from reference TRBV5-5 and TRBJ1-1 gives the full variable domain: DAGVTQSPTHLIKTRGQQVTLRCSPISGHKSVSWYQQVLGQGPQFIFQYYEKEERGRGNFPDRFSARQFPNYSSELNVNALLLGDSALYLCASSLTGLNTEAFFGQGTRLTVV.

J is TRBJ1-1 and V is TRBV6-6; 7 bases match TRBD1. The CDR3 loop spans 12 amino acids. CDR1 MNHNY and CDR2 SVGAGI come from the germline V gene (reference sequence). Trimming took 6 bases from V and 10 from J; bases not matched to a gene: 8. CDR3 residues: CASRTQGLVAFF. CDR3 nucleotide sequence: TGTGCCAGCAGGACACAGGGGCTGGTAGCTTTCTTT.

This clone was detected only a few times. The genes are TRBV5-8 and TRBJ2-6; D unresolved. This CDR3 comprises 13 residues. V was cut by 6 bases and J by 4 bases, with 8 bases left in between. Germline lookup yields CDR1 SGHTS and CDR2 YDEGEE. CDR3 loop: CASIFPGANVLTF. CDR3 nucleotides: TGTGCCAGCATCTTCCCAGGGGCCAACGTCCTGACTTTC.

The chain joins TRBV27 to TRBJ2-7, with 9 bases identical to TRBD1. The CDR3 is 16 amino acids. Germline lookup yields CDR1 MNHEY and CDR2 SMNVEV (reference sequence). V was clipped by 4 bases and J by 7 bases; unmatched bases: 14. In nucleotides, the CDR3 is TGTGCCAGCAGTTATGGAGCCGGACAGGGGCTACGAGAGCAGTACTTC. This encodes CASSYGAGQGLREQYF.